Below are 2 T cell receptor beta chains sequenced from a single sample in a study of cytomegalovirus exposure and HLA in healthy donors. The PCR contained 60 Vbeta and 13 Jbeta primers. Sequencing was performed with immunoSEQ multiplex PCR; in TCRdb, only in-frame clones are kept and a portion is missing. In the table there are 100,000 to 150,000 clones, about three quarters of which are singletons. The sequenced material came from PBMCs. The receptors were gathered from a woman in her thirties or forties in good health and CMV-seronegative.

This clone was recorded a few times. This rearrangement joins TRBV9 to TRBJ2-3; 8 bases are a match to TRBD2. CDR1 and CDR2 (germline): SGDLS, YYNGEE. The ends lost 0 bases at V and 3 bases at J; junction bases unmatched: 6. This CDR3 has 16 residues. The DNA of the CDR3 is TGTGCCAGCAGCGTAGCGTCGGGACTAGGAACAGATACGCAGTATTTT. Residues: CASSVASGLGTDTQYF.

The chain recombines TRBV6-1 with TRBJ2-7; possible D gene TRBD1, 5 bases. Germline CDR1 is MNHNS and CDR2 is SASEGT. The CDR3 runs to 12 residues. V lost 4 bases and J lost 5, with 9 bases in between. The CDR3 reads CASSGDSDEQYF. DNA of the CDR3: TGTGCCAGCAGTGGTGACAGCGACGAGCAGTACTTC.